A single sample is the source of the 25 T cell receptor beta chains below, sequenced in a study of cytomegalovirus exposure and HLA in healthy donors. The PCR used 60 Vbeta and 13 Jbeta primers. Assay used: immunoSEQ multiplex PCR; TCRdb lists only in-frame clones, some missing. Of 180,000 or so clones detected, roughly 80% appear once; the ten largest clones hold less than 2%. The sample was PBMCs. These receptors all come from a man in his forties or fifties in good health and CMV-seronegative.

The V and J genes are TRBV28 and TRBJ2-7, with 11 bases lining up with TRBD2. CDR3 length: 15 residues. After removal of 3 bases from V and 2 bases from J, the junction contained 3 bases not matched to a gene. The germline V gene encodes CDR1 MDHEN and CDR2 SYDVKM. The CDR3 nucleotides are TGTGCCAGCAGTTTGACTAGCGGGACCCCCTACGAGCAGTACTTC. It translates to CASSLTSGTPYEQYF.

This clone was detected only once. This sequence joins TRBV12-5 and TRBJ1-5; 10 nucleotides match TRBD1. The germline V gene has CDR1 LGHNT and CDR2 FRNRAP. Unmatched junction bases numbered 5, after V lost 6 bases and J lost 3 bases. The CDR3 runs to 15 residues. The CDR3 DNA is TGTGCTAGTGGCCCGGGACAGGGGATCAATCAGCCCCAGCATTTT. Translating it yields CASGPGQGINQPQHF.

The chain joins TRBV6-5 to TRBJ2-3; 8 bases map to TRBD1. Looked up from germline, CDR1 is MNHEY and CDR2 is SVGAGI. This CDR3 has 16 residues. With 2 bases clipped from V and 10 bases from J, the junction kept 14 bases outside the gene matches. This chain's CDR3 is CASSYPTTGDLSAQYF. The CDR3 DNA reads TGTGCCAGCAGTTACCCTACGACAGGGGACCTATCTGCGCAGTATTTT.

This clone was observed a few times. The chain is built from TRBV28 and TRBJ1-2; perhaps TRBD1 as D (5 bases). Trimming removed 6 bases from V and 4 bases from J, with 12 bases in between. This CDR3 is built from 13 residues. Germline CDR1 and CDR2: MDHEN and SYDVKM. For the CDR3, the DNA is TGTGCCAGCAGCTTGACAGCGAGCTATGGCTACACCTTC. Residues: CASSLTASYGYTF.

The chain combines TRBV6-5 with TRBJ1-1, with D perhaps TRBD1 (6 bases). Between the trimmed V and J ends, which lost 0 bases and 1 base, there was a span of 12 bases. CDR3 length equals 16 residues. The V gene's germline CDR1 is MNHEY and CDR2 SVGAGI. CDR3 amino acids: CASSYSWGGRNTEAFF. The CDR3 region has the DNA TGTGCCAGCAGTTACTCTTGGGGGGGCAGGAACACTGAAGCTTTCTTT.

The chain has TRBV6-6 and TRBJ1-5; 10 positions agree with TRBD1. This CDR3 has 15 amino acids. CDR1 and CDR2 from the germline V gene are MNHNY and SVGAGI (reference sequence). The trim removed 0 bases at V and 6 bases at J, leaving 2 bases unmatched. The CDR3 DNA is TGTGCCAGCAGTTACTCGACAGGGGGCAGTCAGCCCCAGCATTTT. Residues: CASSYSTGGSQPQHF.

DNA of the CDR3: TGTGCCAGCAGTTATCTAGCGCCAACCTACGAGCAGTACTTC. As protein: CASSYLAPTYEQYF. The rearrangement uses TRBV6-5 and TRBJ2-7; D possibly corresponds to TRBD2 (6 bases). Germline CDR1 reads MNHEY; CDR2 reads SVGAGI. The CDR3 contains 14 residues. The V gene lost 3 bases and the J gene lost 2 bases, with 11 bases spanning the gap.

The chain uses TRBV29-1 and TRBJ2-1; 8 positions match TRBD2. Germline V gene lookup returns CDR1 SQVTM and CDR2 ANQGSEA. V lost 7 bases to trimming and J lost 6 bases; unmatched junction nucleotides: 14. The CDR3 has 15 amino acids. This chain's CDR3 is CSATSGSSSINEQFF. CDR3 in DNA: TGCAGCGCTACGAGCGGGAGTTCATCTATCAATGAGCAGTTCTTC.

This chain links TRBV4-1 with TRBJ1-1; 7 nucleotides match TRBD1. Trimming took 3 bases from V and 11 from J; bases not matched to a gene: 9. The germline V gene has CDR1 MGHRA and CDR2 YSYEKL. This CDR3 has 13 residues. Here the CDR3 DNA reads TGCGCCAGCAGCCACCAGGACAGGCTATTGGCTTTCTTT. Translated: CASSHQDRLLAFF.

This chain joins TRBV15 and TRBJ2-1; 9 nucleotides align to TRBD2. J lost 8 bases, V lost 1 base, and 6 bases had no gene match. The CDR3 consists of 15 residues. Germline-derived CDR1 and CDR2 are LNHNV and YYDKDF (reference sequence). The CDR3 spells CATSRGAGGPYEQFF. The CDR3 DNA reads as TGTGCCACCAGCAGAGGCGCGGGGGGGCCCTATGAGCAGTTCTTC.

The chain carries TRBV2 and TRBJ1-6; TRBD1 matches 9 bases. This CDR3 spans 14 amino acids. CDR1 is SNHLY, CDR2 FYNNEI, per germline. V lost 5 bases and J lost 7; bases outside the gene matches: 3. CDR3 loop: CASSSGQGNSPLHF. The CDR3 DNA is TGTGCCAGCAGTTCGGGACAGGGCAATTCACCCCTCCACTTT.

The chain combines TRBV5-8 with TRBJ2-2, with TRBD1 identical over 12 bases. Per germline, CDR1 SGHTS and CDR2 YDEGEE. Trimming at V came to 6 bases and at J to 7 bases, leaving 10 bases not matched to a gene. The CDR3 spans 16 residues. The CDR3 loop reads CASIGGDRGRLGELFF. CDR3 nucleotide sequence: TGTGCCAGCATCGGTGGGGACAGGGGGCGCCTCGGGGAGCTGTTTTTT.

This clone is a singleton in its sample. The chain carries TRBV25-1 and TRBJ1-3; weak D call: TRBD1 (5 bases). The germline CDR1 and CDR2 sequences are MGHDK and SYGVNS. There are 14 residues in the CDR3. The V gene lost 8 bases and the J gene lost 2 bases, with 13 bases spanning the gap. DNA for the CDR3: TGTGCCAGCGGGTGGGGGGGGACTGGAAACACCATATATTTT. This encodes CASGWGGTGNTIYF.

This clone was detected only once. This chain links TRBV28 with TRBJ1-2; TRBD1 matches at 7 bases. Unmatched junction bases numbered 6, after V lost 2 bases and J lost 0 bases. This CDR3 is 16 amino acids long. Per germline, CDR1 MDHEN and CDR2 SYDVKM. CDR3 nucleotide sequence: TGTGCCAGCAGTTTAGAGGGGGCGCGGGCTAACTATGGCTACACCTTC. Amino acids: CASSLEGARANYGYTF.

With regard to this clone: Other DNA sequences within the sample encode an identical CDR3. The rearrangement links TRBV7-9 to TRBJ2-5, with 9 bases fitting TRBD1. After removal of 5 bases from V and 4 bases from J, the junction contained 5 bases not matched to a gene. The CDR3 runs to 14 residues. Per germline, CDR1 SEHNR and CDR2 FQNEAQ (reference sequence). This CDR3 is CASSPGQGGETQYF. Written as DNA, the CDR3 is TGTGCCAGCAGCCCGGGACAGGGCGGAGAGACCCAGTACTTC.

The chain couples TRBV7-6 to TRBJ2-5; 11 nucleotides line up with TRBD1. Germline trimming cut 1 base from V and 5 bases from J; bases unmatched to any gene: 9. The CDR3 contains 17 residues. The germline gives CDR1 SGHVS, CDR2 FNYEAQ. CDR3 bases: TGTGCCAGCAGCTTAGGTACCTGGACAGGGGGCTATGAGACCCAGTACTTC. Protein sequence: CASSLGTWTGGYETQYF.

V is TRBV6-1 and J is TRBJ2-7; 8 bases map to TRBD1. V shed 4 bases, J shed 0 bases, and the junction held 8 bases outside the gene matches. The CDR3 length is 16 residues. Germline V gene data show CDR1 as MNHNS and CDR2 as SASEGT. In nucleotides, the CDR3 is TGTGCCAGCAGTGCCTCGACAGGGGCCAGCTCCTACGAGCAGTACTTC. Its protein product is CASSASTGASSYEQYF.

The CDR3 DNA reads TGTGCCAGCAAAAAGGCGGAGCAGGGGATCACTGAAGCTTTCTTT. Its protein is CASKKAEQGITEAFF. The V and J genes are TRBV27 and TRBJ1-1, with a tentative D call TRBD1 (6 bases). Per germline, CDR1 MNHEY and CDR2 SMNVEV (reference sequence). The germline V and J ends were trimmed by 7 bases and 4 bases, with 19 bases remaining between them. The CDR3 is 15 residues long.

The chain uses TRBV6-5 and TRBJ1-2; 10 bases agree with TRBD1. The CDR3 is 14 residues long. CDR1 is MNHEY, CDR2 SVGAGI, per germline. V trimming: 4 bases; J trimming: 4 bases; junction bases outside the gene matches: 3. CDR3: CASSFGTGVYGYTF. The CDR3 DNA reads TGTGCCAGCAGTTTCGGGACAGGGGTCTATGGCTACACCTTC.

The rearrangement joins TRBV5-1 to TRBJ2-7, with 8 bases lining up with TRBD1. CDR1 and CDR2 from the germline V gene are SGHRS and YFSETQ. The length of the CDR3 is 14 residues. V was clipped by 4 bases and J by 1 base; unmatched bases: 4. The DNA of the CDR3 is TGCGCCAGCAGCCAGGACAGGGTTTCCTACGAGCAGTACTTC. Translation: CASSQDRVSYEQYF.

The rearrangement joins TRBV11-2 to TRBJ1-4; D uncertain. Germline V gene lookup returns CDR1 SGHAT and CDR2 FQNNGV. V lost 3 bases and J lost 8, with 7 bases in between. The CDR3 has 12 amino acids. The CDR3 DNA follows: TGTGCCAGCAGCTTTTCCCTCGAAAAACTGTTTTTT. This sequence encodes CASSFSLEKLFF. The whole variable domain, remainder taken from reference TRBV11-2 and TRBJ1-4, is EAGVAQSPRYKIIEKRQSVAFWCNPISGHATLYWYQQILGQGPKLLIQFQNNGVVDDSQLPKDRFSAERLKGVDSTLKIQPAKLEDSAVYLCASSFSLEKLFFGSGTQLSVL.

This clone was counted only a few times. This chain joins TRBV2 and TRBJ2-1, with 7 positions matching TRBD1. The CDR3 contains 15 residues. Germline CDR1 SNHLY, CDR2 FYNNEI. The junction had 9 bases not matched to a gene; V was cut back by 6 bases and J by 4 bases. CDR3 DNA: TGTGCCAGCAGGCGCCCGGGACAGTTTTACAATGAGCAGTTCTTC. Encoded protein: CASRRPGQFYNEQFF.

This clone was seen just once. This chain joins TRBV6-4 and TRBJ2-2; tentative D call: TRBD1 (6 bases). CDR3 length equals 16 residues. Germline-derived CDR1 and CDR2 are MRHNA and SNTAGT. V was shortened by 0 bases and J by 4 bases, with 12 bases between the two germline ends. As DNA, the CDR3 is TGTGCCAGCAGTGACTCGTGGGGGCGCGGCACCGGGGAGCTGTTTTTT. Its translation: CASSDSWGRGTGELFF.

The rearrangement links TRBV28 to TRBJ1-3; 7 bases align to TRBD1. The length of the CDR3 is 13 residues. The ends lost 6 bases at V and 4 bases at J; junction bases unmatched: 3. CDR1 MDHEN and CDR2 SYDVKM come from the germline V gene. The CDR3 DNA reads TGTGCCAGCAGGGGGACAGCCGGAAACACCATATATTTT. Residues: CASRGTAGNTIYF.

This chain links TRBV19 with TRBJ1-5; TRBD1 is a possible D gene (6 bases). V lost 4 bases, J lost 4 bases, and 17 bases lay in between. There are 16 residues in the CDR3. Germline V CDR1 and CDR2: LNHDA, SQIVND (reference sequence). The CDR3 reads CASSTRGGGGNQPQHF. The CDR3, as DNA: TGTGCCAGTAGTACAAGGGGGGGTGGTGGGAATCAGCCCCAGCATTTT.